These 28 T cell receptor beta chains originate from one sample sequenced in a study of T cells in Graves' hyperthyroidism and ophthalmopathy. RNA transcripts were the template for amplifying TCR beta CDR3 regions. The HTBI primer set was used in a first-round RT-PCR of the TCR CDR3. TCRdb itself ran the multiplex PCR reads through MiXCR, one entry per CDR3 protein. The table records about 610,000 distinct CDR3 sequences, roughly 14% of them present only once. The sequenced material came from blood. These receptors all come from a woman aged 40 to 55 with Graves' ophthalmopathy.

This clonotype was seen only a few times. The chain is built from TRBV7-8 and TRBJ2-2, with 7 bases aligning to TRBD2. Germline lookup yields CDR1 SGHVS and CDR2 FQNEAQ. The CDR3 length is 15 residues. The junction had 8 bases not matched to a gene; V was cut back by 5 bases and J by 5 bases. In DNA form, the CDR3 reads TGTGCCAGCAGCCGAGGGCAGGGAGGGACCGGGGAGCTGTTTTTT. This encodes CASSRGQGGTGELFF.

This clonotype was detected ten times or more. This chain uses TRBV12-3 or TRBV12-4 with TRBJ1-3; 10 positions match TRBD1. V shed 6 bases and J 0 bases; nucleotides not matched to a gene: 11. CDR3 length equals 18 residues. The CDR3 reads CASSLTGTGDFSGNTIYF. The CDR3 DNA reads TGTGCCAGCAGCCTCACCGGGACAGGGGACTTCTCTGGAAACACCATATATTTT.

CDR3 sequence: CASTPGSSGQETQYF. The CDR3 coding sequence is TGTGCCAGCACTCCGGGGTCTAGCGGCCAAGAGACCCAGTACTTC. V is TRBV6-1 and J is TRBJ2-5; 7 bases agree with TRBD2. The CDR3 loop spans 15 amino acids. The V gene end was trimmed by 7 bases and the J gene end by 1 base; junction bases not matched to a gene: 9. Germline values: CDR1 MNHNS, CDR2 SASEGT.

The CDR3 sequence: CASSLKASQEYNSPLHF. The CDR3 DNA reads as TGTGCCAGCAGCTTAAAAGCCTCGCAGGAGTATAATTCACCCCTCCACTTT. The chain joins TRBV7-6 to TRBJ1-6; D is unclear. The V end was cut by 2 bases, the J end by 4 bases, with 15 bases between. CDR3 length: 17 residues. Germline lookup yields CDR1 SGHVS and CDR2 FNYEAQ. Drawing the rest from reference TRBV7-6 and TRBJ1-6, the complete variable domain is GAGVSQSPRYKVTKRGQDVALRCDPISGHVSLYWYRQALGQGPEFLTYFNYEAQQDKSGLPNDRFSAERPEGSISTLTIQRTEQRDSAMYRCASSLKASQEYNSPLHFGNGTRLTVT.

The sample holds many counts of this clonotype. The chain carries TRBV30 and TRBJ2-7; the match to TRBD1 covers 8 bases. V gave up 0 bases and J gave up 2 bases; unmatched junction bases: 3. Germline assignment: CDR1 GTSNPN and CDR2 SVGIG (reference sequence). The CDR3 is made up of 14 amino acids. In DNA form, the CDR3 reads TGTGCCTGGAGTGTTGGGACAGGAGCCTACGAGCAGTACTTC. It translates to CAWSVGTGAYEQYF.

There are many counts of this clonotype. The chain carries TRBV7-2 and TRBJ2-2, with 7 bases that match TRBD1. The trim removed 5 bases at V and 6 bases at J, leaving 9 bases unmatched. The CDR3 covers 15 residues. Germline loops: CDR1 SGHTA, CDR2 FQGNSA. The CDR3 loop reads CASSPRTGVAGELFF. The CDR3 nucleotides are TGTGCCAGCAGCCCACGGACAGGTGTTGCCGGGGAGCTGTTTTTT.

V and J are TRBV5-1 and TRBJ2-2; D is tentatively TRBD1 or TRBD2 (5 bases each). The CDR3 totals 15 residues. Germline CDR1 SGHRS, CDR2 YFSETQ. V was trimmed by 6 bases and J by 4 bases, leaving 16 bases between them. The CDR3: CASNYDPGSTGELFF. CDR3 coding DNA: TGCGCCAGCAACTATGATCCAGGGAGCACCGGGGAGCTGTTTTTT.

Many counts were recorded for this clonotype. The chain links TRBV7-2 to TRBJ2-5, with D tentatively TRBD1 (7 bases). Trimming removed 3 bases from V and 4 bases from J, with 15 bases in between. The CDR3 sequence is 15 residues long. Germline-derived CDR1 and CDR2 are SGHTA and FQGNSA. The CDR3 here is CASSFLTGDSETQYF. The CDR3, as DNA: TGTGCCAGCAGCTTCCTAACAGGGGACTCAGAGACCCAGTACTTC. Supplemented by reference TRBV7-2 and TRBJ2-5, the full variable domain reads GAGVSQSPSNKVTEKGKDVELRCDPISGHTALYWYRQSLGQGLEFLIYFQGNSAPDKSGLPSDRFSAERTGGSVSTLTIQRTQQEDSAVYLCASSFLTGDSETQYFGPGTRLLVL.

The chain recombines TRBV5-8 with TRBJ2-5; 9 bases map to TRBD1. The V gene end was trimmed by 3 bases and the J gene end by 4 bases; junction bases not matched to a gene: 10. Looked up from germline, CDR1 is SGHTS and CDR2 is YDEGEE. The CDR3 is 16 residues long. CDR3 sequence (DNA): TGTGCCAGCAGCTCGGGGACAGGGCTGATAAGAGAGACCCAGTACTTC. Translating it yields CASSSGTGLIRETQYF.

In this sample, this clonotype turned up a few times. The J gene is TRBJ2-6, the V gene TRBV11-3; TRBD1 agrees at 8 bases. V was clipped by 4 bases and J by 1 base; unmatched bases: 12. The CDR3 loop spans 19 amino acids. CDR1 is SGHNT and CDR2 is YENEEA in the germline V gene. The CDR3 nucleotides read TGTGCCAGCAGCTCGCCTACCGGGACAGGAATATCTGGGGCCAACGTCCTGACTTTC. Translated: CASSSPTGTGISGANVLTF.

This clonotype showed up many times. This chain joins TRBV7-3 and TRBJ1-1; D is ambiguous. The CDR3 length is 14 residues. The V gene lost 1 base and the J gene lost 10 bases, with 16 bases spanning the gap. Germline assignment: CDR1 SGHTA and CDR2 FQGTGA. The CDR3 nucleotides are TGTGCCAGCAGCTTAAGTTCTATGGACGCTGGAGCTTTCTTT. This gives the protein CASSLSSMDAGAFF.

This clonotype was found many times. V and J are TRBV29-1 and TRBJ2-4; D possibly corresponds to TRBD1 (5 bases). This CDR3 is 12 amino acids long. Germline V gives CDR1 SQVTM, CDR2 ANQGSEA. V lost 3 bases and J 4 bases, leaving 7 bases between the germline ends. The CDR3 reads CSVDQGKNIQYF. CDR3 nucleotide sequence: TGCAGCGTTGACCAGGGAAAAAACATTCAGTACTTC. The full variable domain, its missing parts supplied by reference TRBV29-1 and TRBJ2-4, is SAVISQKPSRDICQRGTSLTIQCQVDSQVTMMFWYRQQPGQSLTLIATANQGSEATYESGFVIDKFPISRPNLTFSTLTVSNMSPEDSSIYLCSVDQGKNIQYFGAGTRLSVL.

This clonotype appeared many times. The V and J genes are TRBV27 and TRBJ2-7, with D perhaps TRBD1 (6 bases). V was shortened by 3 bases and J by 2 bases, with 14 bases between the two germline ends. The CDR3 length is 15 residues. CDR1 and CDR2 from the germline V gene are MNHEY and SMNVEV (reference sequence). The CDR3 DNA is TGTGCCAGCAGTTTGAACAGGGAGTCAGCCTACGAGCAGTACTTC. Residues: CASSLNRESAYEQYF.

V is TRBV19 and J is TRBJ2-4; D unclear. Trimming pared 4 bases from V and 0 bases from J, leaving 10 bases between. Per germline, CDR1 LNHDA and CDR2 SQIVND (reference sequence). This CDR3 is 15 amino acids long. The CDR3 bases are TGTGCCAGTAGTAACTATGATGGAGCCAAAAACATTCAGTACTTC. Translating gives CASSNYDGAKNIQYF.

This clonotype was seen ten or more times. The V and J genes are TRBV7-8 and TRBJ1-1; D perhaps matches TRBD1 (5 bases). V gave up 5 bases and J gave up 4 bases, with 14 bases separating them. The CDR3 extends over 14 amino acids. Germline CDR1 is SGHVS and CDR2 is FQNEAQ. The CDR3 DNA follows: TGTGCCAGCAGCCGACTCCAGGGATCCACTGAAGCTTTCTTT. Translated, it gives CASSRLQGSTEAFF.

V is TRBV12-3 or TRBV12-4 and J is TRBJ2-5, with 9 positions matching TRBD2. V lost 4 bases to trimming and J lost 12 bases; unmatched junction nucleotides: 9. CDR3 length: 13 residues. This CDR3 is CASSSGQASGEYF. The CDR3 nucleotides are TGTGCCAGCAGTTCAGGACAGGCTAGCGGGGAGTACTTC.

This sequence joins TRBV4-3 and TRBJ1-5, with D maybe TRBD1 (5 bases). CDR1 and CDR2 from the germline V gene are LGHNA and YSLEER. V gave up 0 bases and J gave up 3 bases, with 18 bases separating them. The CDR3 is 18 residues long. The CDR3 loop reads CASSQDPAAGGHNQPQHF. The CDR3 nucleotides read TGCGCCAGCAGCCAAGATCCTGCGGCGGGAGGACACAATCAGCCCCAGCATTTT.

This clonotype was seen a few times. This chain links TRBV2 with TRBJ2-5; D is unresolved. CDR3 length: 15 amino acids. The germline V gene encodes CDR1 SNHLY and CDR2 FYNNEI. V lost 0 bases and J lost 1, with 9 bases in between. Here the CDR3 reads CASSEAGRSQETQYF. The CDR3 DNA reads as TGTGCCAGCAGTGAAGCTGGCAGGTCCCAAGAGACCCAGTACTTC.

This clonotype was recorded many times. The V call is TRBV20-1, the J call TRBJ2-3; 7 nucleotides align to TRBD1. V was clipped by 1 base and J by 0 bases; unmatched bases: 10. CDR3 length equals 17 residues. The germline CDR1 and CDR2 sequences are DFQATT and SNEGSKA (reference sequence). CDR3 residues: CSARGTQTGRSTDTQYF. CDR3 bases: TGCAGTGCTAGAGGCACCCAGACAGGGCGAAGCACAGATACGCAGTATTTT.

In its sample, this clonotype was seen many times. The chain carries TRBV6-2 or TRBV6-3 and TRBJ2-2, with unresolved D. Trimming removed 4 bases at V and 1 base at J, with 7 bases between. This CDR3 is 14 amino acids long. Germline lookup yields CDR1 MNHEY and CDR2 SVGEGT. CDR3 coding DNA: TGTGCCAGCAGTTTGACTGAGAACACCGGGGAGCTGTTTTTT. Translation gives CASSLTENTGELFF.

This chain joins TRBV5-1 and TRBJ2-2; 9 positions match TRBD1. With V trimmed by 3 bases and J by 6 bases, 6 bases remained unmatched. The CDR3 length is 15 residues. Looked up from germline, CDR1 is SGHRS and CDR2 is YFSETQ. The CDR3 bases are TGCGCCAGCAGCTACCAGGGACAGGGCGCCGGGGAGCTGTTTTTT. This translates into CASSYQGQGAGELFF.

V and J are TRBV4-2 and TRBJ1-5; 10 bases fit TRBD1. Germline V gene sequence: CDR1 LGHNA, CDR2 YNFKEQ. Unmatched junction bases numbered 5, after V lost 3 bases and J lost 6 bases. The CDR3 is 15 residues long. The CDR3 coding sequence is TGTGCCAGCAGCCAGGGACAGGGGTATGCTCAGCCCCAGCATTTT. Translating it yields CASSQGQGYAQPQHF.

Many counts were recorded for this clonotype. The chain carries TRBV28 and TRBJ2-7; 8 nucleotides match TRBD1. V shed 3 bases, J shed 7 bases, and the junction held 14 bases outside the gene matches. The CDR3 spans 16 residues. CDR1 MDHEN and CDR2 SYDVKM come from the germline V gene. CDR3 residues: CASSLSTGQGAGEQYF. CDR3 sequence (DNA): TGTGCCAGCAGTTTGTCCACGGGGCAGGGGGCAGGGGAGCAGTACTTC. Full variable domain (rest looked up from reference TRBV28 and TRBJ2-7): DVKVTQSSRYLVKRTGEKVFLECVQDMDHENMFWYRQDPGLGLRLIYFSYDVKMKEKGDIPEGYSVSREKKERFSLILESASTNQTSMYLCASSLSTGQGAGEQYFGPGTRLTVT.

This clonotype was recorded at least ten times. V usage is TRBV12-3 or TRBV12-4 and J usage is TRBJ1-2, with 7 bases that match TRBD1. The CDR3 has 15 residues. The J segment lost 8 bases and the V segment lost 1 base, leaving 10 bases of the junction unmatched. The CDR3 loop reads CASSLEGGGFGGYTF. CDR3 sequence (DNA): TGTGCCAGCAGTTTAGAAGGGGGCGGTTTTGGGGGCTACACCTTC.

This clonotype was detected many times. The V call is TRBV9, the J call TRBJ1-1, with 11 bases identical to TRBD1. Germline V gene lookup returns CDR1 SGDLS and CDR2 YYNGEE. The ends lost 4 bases at V and 3 bases at J; junction bases unmatched: 11. CDR3 length: 17 residues. DNA of the CDR3: TGTGCCAGCAGCCCCTACGGACAGGGGGCGCAGGACACTGAAGCTTTCTTT. It translates to CASSPYGQGAQDTEAFF. Supplemented by reference TRBV9 and TRBJ1-1, the full variable domain reads DSGVTQTPKHLITATGQRVTLRCSPRSGDLSVYWYQQSLDQGLQFLIQYYNGEERAKGNILERFSAQQFPDLHSELNLSSLELGDSALYFCASSPYGQGAQDTEAFFGQGTRLTVV.

This clonotype appeared many times. The chain couples TRBV11-2 to TRBJ1-2, with D possibly matching TRBD1 (5 bases). V dropped 0 bases and J dropped 7 bases, with 9 bases sitting between them. The CDR3 is made up of 13 amino acids. Germline loops: CDR1 SGHAT, CDR2 FQNNGV. The CDR3 is CASSLDRAGGYTF. DNA of the CDR3: TGTGCCAGCAGCTTAGACAGGGCGGGTGGCTACACCTTC. The whole variable domain, remainder taken from reference TRBV11-2 and TRBJ1-2, is EAGVAQSPRYKIIEKRQSVAFWCNPISGHATLYWYQQILGQGPKLLIQFQNNGVVDDSQLPKDRFSAERLKGVDSTLKIQPAKLEDSAVYLCASSLDRAGGYTFGSGTRLTVV.

This clonotype was recorded only once. The chain uses TRBV27 and TRBJ1-3; D might be TRBD1 (5 bases). The CDR3 is 16 amino acids. The germline V gene encodes CDR1 MNHEY and CDR2 SMNVEV (reference sequence). Trimming removed 5 bases from V and 0 bases from J, with 14 bases in between. The CDR3 loop is CASSPRDGLSGNTIYF. In DNA, the CDR3 is TGTGCCAGCAGTCCGCGGGACGGCCTCTCTGGAAACACCATATATTTT.

This clonotype was recorded at least ten times. DNA for the CDR3: TGCAGCGTTGAAGTAGGGACAGGGAGGAACATTCAGTACTTC. Its protein is CSVEVGTGRNIQYF. This chain connects TRBV29-1 to TRBJ2-4, with TRBD1 identical over 9 bases. After removal of 1 base from V and 7 bases from J, the junction contained 5 bases not matched to a gene. The germline gives CDR1 SQVTM, CDR2 ANQGSEA. This CDR3 comprises 14 residues.